This T cell receptor (beta chain) was recorded in a study of metastatic and nonmetastatic thyroid tumors. In the study overall: Repertoires from blood and tumor or nodule tissue of malignant and benign thyroid patients were compared.

As processed by the authors: The study took CDR3 differences across clinicopathological groups and made a distant-metastasis classifier for papillary thyroid cancer from them. TCRdb re-analyzed the PCR reads using MiXCR. Here the V and J calls rest on TCRdb's processing, not on the authors' analysis. In the table there are more than 10,000 clones, around 33% of which are singletons. Not a single patient had been given any form of treatment at any point before undergoing thyroid surgery. With 4 bases removed from V and 6 bases from J, the gap between germline ends came to 13 bases. Germline CDR1 is SGHRS and CDR2 is YFSETQ. This CDR3 region has 14 residues.

Material: tumor tissue. The clonotype was recovered from a male donor with papillary thyroid cancer or a benign thyroid nodule (not recorded which). Some clones in this sample may be carry-over from other donors' samples. The V gene is TRBV5-1, the J gene TRBJ2-2; D is perhaps TRBD1 (6 bases). The CDR3: CASSATGMAGELFF. In DNA form, the CDR3 reads TGCGCCAGCAGCGCCACAGGGATGGCCGGGGAGCTGTTTTTT.